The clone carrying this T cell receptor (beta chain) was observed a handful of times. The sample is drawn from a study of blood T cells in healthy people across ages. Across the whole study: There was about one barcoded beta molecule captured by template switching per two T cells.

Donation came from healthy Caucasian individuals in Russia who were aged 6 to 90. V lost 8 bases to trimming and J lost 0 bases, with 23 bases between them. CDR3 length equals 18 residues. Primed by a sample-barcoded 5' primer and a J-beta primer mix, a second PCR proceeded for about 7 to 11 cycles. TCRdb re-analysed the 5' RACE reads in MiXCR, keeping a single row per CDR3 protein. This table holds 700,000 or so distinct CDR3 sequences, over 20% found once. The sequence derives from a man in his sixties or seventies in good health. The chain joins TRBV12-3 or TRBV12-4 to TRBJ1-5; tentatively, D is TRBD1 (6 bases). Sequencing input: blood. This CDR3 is CASRPGGPWANSNQPQHF. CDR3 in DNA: TGTGCCAGCCGCCCGGGGGGGCCCTGGGCTAATAGCAATCAGCCCCAGCATTTT.